This T cell receptor beta chain was identified in a study of molecular identifiers for immune sequencing clone quantification. This clonotype was counted many times. When naive CD8 T cells were sorted, they were gated as CD8+CD4-CCR7+CD45RA+. TCRdb re-analysed the PCR reads in MiXCR, keeping a single row per CDR3 protein. The repertoire has about 39,000 distinct CDR3 sequences, 15% to 20% of them found once; the top ten carry more than 6.5%. The germline gives CDR1 ENHRY, CDR2 SYGVKD. The CDR3 runs 17 residues. Unmatched junction bases numbered 12, after V lost 7 bases and J lost 3 bases. Sequenced sample: naive CD8+ T cells from blood, with Jurkat cell RNA spiked in. The sample's subset: FACS-sorted CD8+CD4-CCR7+CD45RA+ naive T cells. This receptor was taken from a human donor in good health. Some libraries in this study had Jurkat cell RNA spiked in. V gene TRBV10-3 combines with J gene TRBJ2-1; 10 nucleotides line up with TRBD2. As DNA, the CDR3 is TGTGCCATCAAAAGAGCGGGAGGGCCAGGGGACTACAATGAGCAGTTCTTC. It translates to CAIKRAGGPGDYNEQFF.